A single sample is the source of the 19 T cell receptor beta chains below, sequenced in a study of T cells in tuberculosis (dated by TCRdb to the late 2010s). The sample's time point label, in plain terms: new active TB diagnosis, blood taken before or within 7 days of starting treatment. Libraries were made using the immunoSEQ multiplex PCR assay. TCRdb holds this immuneACCESS table with in-frame rearrangements only. Some clones are missing; in checked studies, unresolved V genes explain under half, and the rest has no known cause. The sample yields more than 30,000 clones; more than 75% were counted once. Together, the top ten hold around 5.5% of the sample. The source material was PBMCs, sampled at tuberculosis diagnosis. These receptors were taken from an adult with tuberculosis.

A few counts support this clone. The chain recombines TRBV30 with TRBJ1-4; D remains unclear. V lost 3 bases to trimming and J lost 4 bases, with 12 bases between them. This CDR3 is built from 14 residues. Germline CDR1 reads GTSNPN; CDR2 reads SVGIG (reference sequence). CDR3 sequence (DNA): TGTGCCTGGAGCTCGCACACCTTTAATGAAAAACTGTTTTTT. It is translated as CAWSSHTFNEKLFF. The full variable domain, with the rest looked up from reference TRBV30 and TRBJ1-4, is SQTIHQWPATLVQPVGSPLSLECTVEGTSNPNLYWYRQAAGRGLQLLFYSVGIGQISSEVPQNLSASRPQDRQFILSSKKLLLSDSGFYLCAWSSHTFNEKLFFGSGTQLSVL.

The chain links TRBV18 to TRBJ2-5; no firm D call. V lost 2 bases and J lost 4, with 8 bases in between. The V gene's germline CDR1 is KGHSH and CDR2 LQKENI. The CDR3 covers 13 residues. The CDR3 sequence is CASSPVNRETQYF. As DNA, the CDR3 is TGTGCCAGCTCACCAGTAAACAGAGAGACCCAGTACTTC.

In this sample, this clone turned up once. The chain joins TRBV28 to TRBJ2-7; 8 bases are a match to TRBD1. J lost 3 bases, V lost 8 bases, and 6 bases had no gene match. CDR3 length equals 13 residues. Germline V gene lookup returns CDR1 MDHEN and CDR2 SYDVKM. The CDR3 spells CASQGQGLYEQYF. CDR3 coding DNA: TGTGCCAGCCAAGGACAGGGTCTCTACGAGCAGTACTTC.

This clone has a single count. The CDR3 region is CASSIENSWIGYTF. The CDR3 DNA is TGTGCCAGTAGTATAGAGAACAGTTGGATAGGCTACACCTTC. V is TRBV19 and J is TRBJ1-2; D is unresolved. Germline loops: CDR1 LNHDA, CDR2 SQIVND (reference sequence). The CDR3 consists of 14 residues. V was cut by 0 bases and J by 8 bases, with 13 bases left in between.

The rearrangement uses TRBV15 and TRBJ2-5, with TRBD1 as a possible D gene (6 bases). Trimming removed 0 bases at V and 2 bases at J, with 10 bases between. The CDR3 totals 15 residues. CDR1 LNHNV and CDR2 YYDKDF come from the germline V gene (reference sequence). The CDR3 DNA sequence: TGTGCCACCAGCAGAGATGTACAGGGTCAAGAGACCCAGTACTTC. Residues: CATSRDVQGQETQYF.

CDR3 sequence (DNA): TGTGCCAGCTCACCTACTGCCACAGGGAATTCACCCCTCCACTTT. Translation: CASSPTATGNSPLHF. The J gene is TRBJ1-6, the V gene TRBV18; perhaps TRBD1 as D (6 bases). The CDR3 is 15 residues long. The V gene lost 3 bases and the J gene lost 7 bases, with 13 bases spanning the gap. Germline V lookup: CDR1 KGHSH, CDR2 LQKENI.

CDR3 DNA sequence: TGTGCCAGGCAGGGATACGGCTACACCTTC. As protein: CARQGYGYTF. The chain couples TRBV6-1 to TRBJ1-2; maybe TRBD1 (5 bases). This CDR3 comprises 10 residues. Trimming stripped 9 bases from V and 8 bases from J, with 10 bases between. CDR1 and CDR2 from the germline V gene are MNHNS and SASEGT.

The chain joins TRBV2 to TRBJ2-5; the D is unclear. The CDR3 covers 12 residues. The ends were cut back, 6 bases at V and 1 base at J, with 6 bases in the middle. CDR1 and CDR2 from the germline V gene are SNHLY and FYNNEI. CDR3 residues: CASSDTQETQYF. The CDR3 nucleotides are TGTGCCAGCAGCGACACCCAAGAGACCCAGTACTTC.

This clone has just one count. The gene calls are TRBV29-1 and TRBJ1-1; D is uncertain. The CDR3 length is 14 residues. The germline V gene has CDR1 SQVTM and CDR2 ANQGSEA. V was trimmed by 3 bases and J by 1 base, leaving 12 bases between them. The CDR3 reads CSVDGRRENTEAFF. DNA for the CDR3: TGCAGCGTTGACGGGCGGCGGGAGAACACTGAAGCTTTCTTT.

V gene TRBV28 combines with J gene TRBJ2-5, with 8 bases lining up with TRBD1. CDR1 MDHEN and CDR2 SYDVKM come from the germline V gene. CDR3 length equals 14 residues. Germline trimming cut 1 base from V and 5 bases from J; bases unmatched to any gene: 3. The CDR3 loop is CASSLFSGGETQYF. The CDR3, as DNA: TGTGCCAGCAGTTTATTTTCAGGGGGCGAGACCCAGTACTTC.

This clone was observed once. The chain couples TRBV30 to TRBJ2-6; possible D gene TRBD1, 7 bases. Deletions cut 7 bases from V and 2 bases from J, with 15 bases between. In germline, CDR1 is GTSNPN, CDR2 SVGIG (reference sequence). CDR3 size: 15 residues. The CDR3 is CAYAGQFAGANVLTF. CDR3 nucleotide sequence: TGTGCCTACGCGGGACAGTTTGCTGGGGCCAACGTCCTGACTTTC.

The V gene is TRBV5-5, the J gene TRBJ1-2; 8 bases line up with TRBD1. This CDR3 region has 13 residues. CDR1 is SGHKS and CDR2 is YYEKEE in the germline V gene (reference sequence). With V trimmed by 4 bases and J by 3 bases, 2 bases remained unmatched. The CDR3 reads CASSVDRDYGYTF. CDR3 nucleotide sequence: TGTGCCAGCAGCGTGGACAGGGACTATGGCTACACCTTC.

The V gene is TRBV27, the J gene TRBJ2-7; 7 positions agree with TRBD2. This CDR3 has 14 residues. Germline CDR1 reads MNHEY; CDR2 reads SMNVEV (reference sequence). V gave up 5 bases and J gave up 3 bases; unmatched junction bases: 7. The CDR3 region is CASSREAGNYEQYF. The CDR3 nucleotides read TGTGCCAGCAGTCGCGAAGCGGGAAACTACGAGCAGTACTTC.

The CDR3 loop reads CAIPGTSGGRGELFF. CDR3 nucleotide sequence: TGTGCCATCCCTGGGACTAGCGGGGGACGGGGGGAGCTGTTTTTT. The J gene is TRBJ2-2, the V gene TRBV6-6; 14 bases are a match to TRBD2. Germline CDR1 reads MNHNY; CDR2 reads SVGAGI (reference sequence). V dropped 10 bases and J dropped 8; count of bases not matched to a gene: 9. The CDR3 spans 15 residues.

The chain joins TRBV27 to TRBJ1-2; possibly TRBD1 for D (5 bases). The CDR3 runs 13 residues. CDR1 is MNHEY and CDR2 is SMNVEV in the germline V gene (reference sequence). Trimming removed 4 bases from V and 8 bases from J, with 14 bases in between. The CDR3 reads CASSSNRGDGYTF. CDR3 coding DNA: TGTGCCAGCAGTTCCAATCGGGGGGACGGCTACACCTTC.

The rearrangement joins TRBV30 to TRBJ1-2, with D perhaps matching TRBD1 (5 bases). This CDR3 has 13 amino acids. V was trimmed by 3 bases and J by 6 bases, leaving 14 bases between them. Germline CDR1 GTSNPN, CDR2 SVGIG (reference sequence). The CDR3 bases are TGTGCCTGGAGCGTTTTAGGGGAGGATGGCTACACCTTC. Translated: CAWSVLGEDGYTF.

This clone came up once. V is TRBV10-1 and J is TRBJ2-1; 14 bases are shared with TRBD2. The length of the CDR3 is 17 residues. V dropped 5 bases and J dropped 2; count of bases not matched to a gene: 5. Per germline, CDR1 WNHNN and CDR2 SYGVQD (reference sequence). As DNA, the CDR3 is TGCGCCAGCAGTCTGGGACTAGCGGGAGTAGCCTACAATGAGCAGTTCTTC. It specifies CASSLGLAGVAYNEQFF.

This rearrangement joins TRBV30 to TRBJ2-7, with TRBD2 identical over 8 bases. Trimming removed 0 bases from V and 7 bases from J; junction bases left unmatched: 11. The CDR3 runs to 15 residues. CDR1 is GTSNPN and CDR2 is SVGIG in the germline V gene (reference sequence). The CDR3 is CAWSVLVGGASEQYF. The CDR3 bases are TGTGCCTGGAGTGTACTGGTCGGGGGGGCCAGTGAGCAGTACTTC.

The gene calls are TRBV27 and TRBJ1-2; D not certain. This CDR3 comprises 14 residues. Germline V gene data show CDR1 as MNHEY and CDR2 as SMNVEV (reference sequence). The V end lost 2 bases, the J end lost 2 bases, and 9 bases lay between the germline ends. The CDR3 DNA is TGTGCCAGCAGTTTAGTTGGGCAGAACTATGGCTACACCTTC. Translating gives CASSLVGQNYGYTF.